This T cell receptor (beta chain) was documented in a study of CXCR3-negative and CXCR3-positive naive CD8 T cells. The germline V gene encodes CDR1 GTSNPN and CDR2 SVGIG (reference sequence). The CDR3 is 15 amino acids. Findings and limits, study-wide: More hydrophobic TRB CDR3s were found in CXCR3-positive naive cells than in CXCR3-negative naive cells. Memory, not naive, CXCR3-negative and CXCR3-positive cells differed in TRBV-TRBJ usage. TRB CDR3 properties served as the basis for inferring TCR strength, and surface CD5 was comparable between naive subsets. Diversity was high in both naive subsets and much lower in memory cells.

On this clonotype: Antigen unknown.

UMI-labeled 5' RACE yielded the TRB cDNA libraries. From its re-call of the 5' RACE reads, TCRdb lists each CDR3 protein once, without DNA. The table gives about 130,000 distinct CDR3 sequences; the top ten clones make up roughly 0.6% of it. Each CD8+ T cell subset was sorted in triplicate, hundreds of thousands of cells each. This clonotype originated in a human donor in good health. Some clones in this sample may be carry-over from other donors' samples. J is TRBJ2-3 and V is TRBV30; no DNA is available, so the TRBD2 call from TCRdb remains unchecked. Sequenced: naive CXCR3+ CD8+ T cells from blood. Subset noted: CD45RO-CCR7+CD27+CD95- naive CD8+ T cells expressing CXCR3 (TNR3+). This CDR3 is CAWSAGTSGGDTQYF.